These 18 T cell receptor beta chains originate from one sample sequenced in a study of early T cells in non-severe SARS-CoV-2 infection. From the 5' RACE reads, TCRdb called clonotypes with MiXCR, one entry per CDR3 protein. Of roughly 50,000 distinct CDR3 sequences in the sample, under 7.5% are singletons; the top ten hold around 7%. This specimen was whole blood, taken at baseline. The receptor set was obtained from an adult who was a healthcare worker with PCR-confirmed SARS-CoV-2 infection or an uninfected control (not recorded which).

This clonotype was detected many times. V is TRBV6-2 or TRBV6-3 and J is TRBJ2-5; D ambiguous. Germline CDR1 MNHEY, CDR2 SVGEGT. V lost 3 bases, J lost 4 bases, and 15 bases lay in between. This CDR3 is built from 15 residues. The CDR3: CASSYEDRTGETQYF. CDR3 DNA sequence: TGTGCCAGCAGTTATGAGGACCGAACGGGAGAGACCCAGTACTTC.

The gene calls are TRBV7-8 and TRBJ2-7; the D is unclear. V shed 3 bases and J shed 0 bases, with 3 bases lying between them. This CDR3 has 12 residues. The germline gives CDR1 SGHVS, CDR2 FQNEAQ. The CDR3 region has the DNA TGTGCCAGCAGCTTCGACTCCTACGAGCAGTACTTC. Translated: CASSFDSYEQYF.

This clonotype was detected a few times. This sequence joins TRBV6-4 and TRBJ2-2; D might be TRBD2 (5 bases). The germline V gene has CDR1 MRHNA and CDR2 SNTAGT. The V end was cut by 3 bases, the J end by 3 bases, with 5 bases between. The CDR3 is 13 amino acids. The CDR3 protein is CASSERDTGELFF. The CDR3 coding sequence is TGTGCCAGCAGTGAGAGGGACACCGGGGAGCTGTTTTTT.

V usage is TRBV20-1 and J usage is TRBJ2-3; D gene uncertain. The CDR3 loop spans 13 amino acids. V dropped 0 bases and J dropped 6 bases, with 10 bases sitting between them. CDR1 DFQATT and CDR2 SNEGSKA come from the germline V gene (reference sequence). CDR3 sequence reads: CSARDLGSDTQYF. CDR3 DNA: TGCAGTGCTAGAGATTTAGGTTCCGATACGCAGTATTTT.

This clonotype was found many times. This chain connects TRBV6-5 to TRBJ2-5; D gene unclear. Trimming pared 6 bases from V and 6 bases from J, leaving 11 bases between. CDR3 length: 12 amino acids. CDR1 is MNHEY, CDR2 SVGAGI, per germline. CDR3 residues: CASSLFGKTQYF. As DNA, the CDR3 is TGTGCCAGCAGCCTTTTTGGGAAGACCCAGTACTTC.

This clonotype appeared a few times. This sequence joins TRBV5-4 and TRBJ1-6, with D unclear. The CDR3 loop spans 13 amino acids. CDR1 and CDR2 from the germline V gene are SGHNT and YYREEE (reference sequence). Deletions cut 1 base from V and 8 bases from J, with 7 bases between. The CDR3 DNA follows: TGTGCCAGCAGCTTGAACGCCGATTCACCCCTCCACTTT. Protein sequence: CASSLNADSPLHF.

This clonotype was counted at least ten times. The chain couples TRBV28 to TRBJ2-1, with 9 bases that match TRBD1. The V gene's germline CDR1 is MDHEN and CDR2 SYDVKM. Trimming cost V 7 bases and J 1 base; bases outside gene matches: 8. This CDR3 has 16 amino acids. CDR3 protein: CASKHSGTGSYNEQFF. The DNA for the CDR3 is TGTGCCAGCAAACACTCCGGGACAGGGTCCTACAATGAGCAGTTCTTC.

This clonotype came up a few times. The chain has TRBV30 and TRBJ2-2; D perhaps matches TRBD2 (6 bases). The CDR3 has 16 residues. V lost 1 base to trimming and J lost 5 bases, with 17 bases between them. Germline V CDR1 and CDR2: GTSNPN, SVGIG (reference sequence). Here the CDR3 reads CAWSDSGGRFTGELFF. CDR3 nucleotides: TGTGCCTGGAGTGATAGCGGCGGGCGATTTACCGGGGAGCTGTTTTTT.

This clonotype was seen at least ten times. CDR3 DNA: TGTGCCAGCAGTGCGTCCATCCCCTACGAGCAGTACTTC. Its translation: CASSASIPYEQYF. This rearrangement joins TRBV6-1 to TRBJ2-7; D unclear. The CDR3 spans 13 residues. Trimming removed 4 bases at V and 2 bases at J, with 9 bases between. Looked up from germline, CDR1 is MNHNS and CDR2 is SASEGT.

This clonotype was observed many times. The rearrangement uses TRBV2 and TRBJ1-5; no reliable D call. The germline CDR1 and CDR2 sequences are SNHLY and FYNNEI. The CDR3 contains 14 residues. The germline V and J ends were trimmed by 3 bases and 0 bases, with 6 bases remaining between them. CDR3 sequence: CASSEDYSNQPQHF. DNA of the CDR3: TGTGCCAGCAGTGAGGACTATAGCAATCAGCCCCAGCATTTT. Variable domain in full (rest from reference TRBV2 and TRBJ1-5): EPEVTQTPSHQVTQMGQEVILRCVPISNHLYFYWYRQILGQKVEFLVSFYNNEISEKSEIFDDQFSVERPDGSNFTLKIRSTKLEDSAMYFCASSEDYSNQPQHFGDGTRLSIL.

The V gene is TRBV27, the J gene TRBJ1-4; D ambiguous. CDR1 is MNHEY, CDR2 SMNVEV, per germline (reference sequence). The CDR3 loop spans 16 amino acids. Trimming took 1 base from V and 0 from J, leaving 9 bases between them. For the CDR3, the DNA is TGTGCCAGCAGTTTATTTCGACACTCAACTAATGAAAAACTGTTTTTT. Translating it yields CASSLFRHSTNEKLFF.

The genes are TRBV6-5 and TRBJ1-4; 9 nucleotides align to TRBD1. Losses at the gene ends were 7 bases for V and 7 bases for J; bases not matched to a gene: 13. The CDR3 sequence is 16 residues long. Germline-derived CDR1 and CDR2 are MNHEY and SVGAGI. The chain's CDR3 is CASKTTGGLRSEKLFF. DNA for the CDR3: TGTGCCAGCAAGACAACAGGGGGCCTCCGGTCTGAAAAACTGTTTTTT.

This clonotype was seen at least ten times. This chain links TRBV28 with TRBJ2-3; D perhaps matches TRBD2 (6 bases). Germline values: CDR1 MDHEN, CDR2 SYDVKM. Deletions cut 5 bases from V and 8 bases from J, with 20 bases between. This CDR3 is 15 amino acids long. CDR3 coding DNA: TGTGCCAGCAGTCGTACGGGCGGGAATTTTGGTACGCAGTATTTT. Translated, it gives CASSRTGGNFGTQYF.

This clonotype has at least ten counts. V and J are TRBV18 and TRBJ2-6; 7 nucleotides align to TRBD1. This CDR3 comprises 19 residues. Looked up from germline, CDR1 is KGHSH and CDR2 is LQKENI. With 3 bases clipped from V and 0 bases from J, the junction kept 11 bases outside the gene matches. The DNA for the CDR3 is TGTGCCAGCTCACCGAGGACAGGCGGTTTCAGCTCTGGGGCCAACGTCCTGACTTTC. This codes for CASSPRTGGFSSGANVLTF.

This clonotype was detected ten times or more. The V gene is TRBV9, the J gene TRBJ2-1, with D perhaps TRBD2 (6 bases). CDR1 and CDR2 (germline): SGDLS, YYNGEE. This CDR3 contains 15 residues. Deletions cut 0 bases from V and 7 bases from J, with 14 bases between. CDR3: CASSVGPGVQNEQFF. The CDR3 DNA follows: TGTGCCAGCAGCGTAGGCCCGGGAGTCCAGAATGAGCAGTTCTTC.

V is TRBV27 and J is TRBJ2-1; D is ambiguous. Germline loops: CDR1 MNHEY, CDR2 SMNVEV (reference sequence). Trimming removed 8 bases from V and 4 bases from J, with 15 bases in between. This CDR3 is built from 14 residues. In nucleotides, the CDR3 is TGTGCCAGCTCTGGCAGCCTTCCTTACAATGAGCAGTTCTTC. Translation gives CASSGSLPYNEQFF.

The sample holds a few counts of this clonotype. The V gene is TRBV20-1, the J gene TRBJ2-1, with TRBD2 matching 12 bases. Germline loops: CDR1 DFQATT, CDR2 SNEGSKA (reference sequence). This CDR3 region has 15 residues. V lost 5 bases to trimming and J lost 4 bases; unmatched junction nucleotides: 6. CDR3 region: CSAPRTSGIYNEQFF. The CDR3 nucleotides read TGCAGTGCTCCCCGGACTAGCGGGATATACAATGAGCAGTTCTTC.

This clonotype was observed many times. V and J are TRBV10-3 and TRBJ2-5; 10 bases are shared with TRBD2. CDR1 and CDR2 (germline): ENHRY, SYGVKD. V lost 0 bases, J lost 2 bases, and 9 bases stayed unmatched. CDR3 length: 18 residues. CDR3 in amino acids: CAISESVLAGVSQETQYF. The CDR3, as DNA: TGTGCCATCAGTGAGTCGGTGCTAGCGGGAGTAAGTCAAGAGACCCAGTACTTC.